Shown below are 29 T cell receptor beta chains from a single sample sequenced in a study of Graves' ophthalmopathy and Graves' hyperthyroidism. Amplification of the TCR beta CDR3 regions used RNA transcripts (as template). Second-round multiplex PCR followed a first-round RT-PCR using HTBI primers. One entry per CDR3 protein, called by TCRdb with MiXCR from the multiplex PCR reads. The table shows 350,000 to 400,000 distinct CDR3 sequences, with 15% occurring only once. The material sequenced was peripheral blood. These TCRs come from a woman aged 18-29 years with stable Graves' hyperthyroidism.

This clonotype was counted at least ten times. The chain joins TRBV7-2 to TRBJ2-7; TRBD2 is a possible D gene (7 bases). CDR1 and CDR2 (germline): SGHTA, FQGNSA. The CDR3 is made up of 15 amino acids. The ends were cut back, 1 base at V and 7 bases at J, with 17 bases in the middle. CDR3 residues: CASSLGGGALWEQYF. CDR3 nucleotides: TGTGCCAGCAGCTTAGGCGGGGGCGCATTGTGGGAGCAGTACTTC. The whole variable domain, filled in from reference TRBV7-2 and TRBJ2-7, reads GAGVSQSPSNKVTEKGKDVELRCDPISGHTALYWYRQSLGQGLEFLIYFQGNSAPDKSGLPSDRFSAERTGGSVSTLTIQRTQQEDSAVYLCASSLGGGALWEQYFGPGTRLTVT.

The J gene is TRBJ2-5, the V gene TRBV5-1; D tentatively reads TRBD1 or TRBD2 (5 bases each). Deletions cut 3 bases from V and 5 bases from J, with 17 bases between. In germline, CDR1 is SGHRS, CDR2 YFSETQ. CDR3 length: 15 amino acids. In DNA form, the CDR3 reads TGCGCCAGCAGCTGGAGAGGGACGGCTGGGGAGACCCAGTACTTC. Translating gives CASSWRGTAGETQYF.

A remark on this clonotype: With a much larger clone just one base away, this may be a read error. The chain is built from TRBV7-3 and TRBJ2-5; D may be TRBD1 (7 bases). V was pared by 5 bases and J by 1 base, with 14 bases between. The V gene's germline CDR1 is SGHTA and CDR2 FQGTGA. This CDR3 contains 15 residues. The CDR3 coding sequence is TGTGCCAGCAGCCAGGGGGGCGGGGCCCAAGAGACCCAGTACTTC. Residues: CASSQGGGAQETQYF.

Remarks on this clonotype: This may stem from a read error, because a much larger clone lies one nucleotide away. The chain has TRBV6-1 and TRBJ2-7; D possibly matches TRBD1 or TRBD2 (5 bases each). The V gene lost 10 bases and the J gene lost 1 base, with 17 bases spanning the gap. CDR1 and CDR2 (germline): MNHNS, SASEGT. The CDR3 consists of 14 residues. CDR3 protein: CAIRVRGKSYEQYF. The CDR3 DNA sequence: TGTGCCATCAGGGTAAGAGGGAAATCCTACGAGCAGTACTTC.

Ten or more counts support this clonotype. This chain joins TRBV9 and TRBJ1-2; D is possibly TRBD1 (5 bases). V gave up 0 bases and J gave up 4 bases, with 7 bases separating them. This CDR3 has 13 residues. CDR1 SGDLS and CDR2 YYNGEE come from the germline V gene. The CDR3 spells CASSVGGTYGYTF. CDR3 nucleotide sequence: TGTGCCAGCAGCGTAGGGGGGACCTATGGCTACACCTTC.

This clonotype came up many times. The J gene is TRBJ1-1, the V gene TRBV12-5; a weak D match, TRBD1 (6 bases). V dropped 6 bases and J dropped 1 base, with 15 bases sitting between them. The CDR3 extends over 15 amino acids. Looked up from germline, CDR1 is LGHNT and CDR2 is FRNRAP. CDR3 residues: CASGPVGGENTEAFF. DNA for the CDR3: TGTGCTAGTGGCCCCGTGGGGGGCGAGAACACTGAAGCTTTCTTT. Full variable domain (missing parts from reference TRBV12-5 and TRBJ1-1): DARVTQTPRHKVTEMGQEVTMRCQPILGHNTVFWYRQTMMQGLELLAYFRNRAPLDDSGMPKDRFSAEMPDATLATLKIQPSEPRDSAVYFCASGPVGGENTEAFFGQGTRLTVV.

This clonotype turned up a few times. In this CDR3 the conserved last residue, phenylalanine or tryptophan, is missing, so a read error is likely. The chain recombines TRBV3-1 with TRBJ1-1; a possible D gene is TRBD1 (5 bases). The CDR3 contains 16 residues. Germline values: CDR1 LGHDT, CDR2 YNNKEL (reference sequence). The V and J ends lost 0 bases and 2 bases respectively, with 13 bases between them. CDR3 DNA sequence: TGTGCCAGCAGCCAAGATACCCCGGGACTTAACACTGAAGCTTTCGTT. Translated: CASSQDTPGLNTEAFV.

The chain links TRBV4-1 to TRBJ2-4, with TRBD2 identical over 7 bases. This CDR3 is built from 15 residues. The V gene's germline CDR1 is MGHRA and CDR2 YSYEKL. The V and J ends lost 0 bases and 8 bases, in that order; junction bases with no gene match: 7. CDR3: CASSQDGGGFDIQYF. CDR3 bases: TGCGCCAGCAGCCAAGATGGGGGAGGGTTTGACATTCAGTACTTC.

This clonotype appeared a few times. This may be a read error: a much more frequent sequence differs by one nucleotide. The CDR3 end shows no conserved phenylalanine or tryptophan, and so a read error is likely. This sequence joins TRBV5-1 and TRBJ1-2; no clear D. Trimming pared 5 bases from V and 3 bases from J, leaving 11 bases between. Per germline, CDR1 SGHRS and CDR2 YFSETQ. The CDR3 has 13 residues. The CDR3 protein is CASSPDLYYGYTS. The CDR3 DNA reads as TGCGCCAGCAGTCCTGACCTATACTATGGCTACACCTCC.

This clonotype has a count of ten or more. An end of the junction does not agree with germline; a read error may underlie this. CDR3 loop: CASREGQLNQPQHF. The DNA for the CDR3 is TGTGCCAGCAGGGAAGGACAGCTAAATCAGCCCCAGCATTTT. V is TRBV6-1 and J is TRBJ1-5, with D possibly TRBD1 on 6 matching bases. CDR1 is MNHNS, CDR2 SASEGT, per germline. The CDR3 extends over 14 amino acids.

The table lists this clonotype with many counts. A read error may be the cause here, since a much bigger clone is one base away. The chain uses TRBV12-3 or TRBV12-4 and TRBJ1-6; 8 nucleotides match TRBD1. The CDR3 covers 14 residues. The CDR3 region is CASSPGGYNSPPHF. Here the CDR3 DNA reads TGTGCCAGCAGTCCAGGGGGCTATAATTCACCCCCCCACTTT.

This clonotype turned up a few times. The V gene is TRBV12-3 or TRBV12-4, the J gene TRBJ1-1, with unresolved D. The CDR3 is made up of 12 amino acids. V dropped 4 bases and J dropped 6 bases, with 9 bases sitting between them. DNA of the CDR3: TGTGCCAGCAGTTCGGACGGGCCTGAAGCTTTCTTT. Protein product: CASSSDGPEAFF.

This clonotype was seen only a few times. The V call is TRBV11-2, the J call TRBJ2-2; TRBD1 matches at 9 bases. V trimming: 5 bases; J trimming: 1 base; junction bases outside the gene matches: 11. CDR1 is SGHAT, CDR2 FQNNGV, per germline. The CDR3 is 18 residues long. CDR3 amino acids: CASSHGTGFQWNTGELFF. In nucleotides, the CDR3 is TGTGCCAGCAGCCATGGGACAGGGTTCCAATGGAACACCGGGGAGCTGTTTTTT.

The CDR3 DNA reads TGTGCCAGCGCTCCTAGGGCCGCGAACACTGAAGCTTTCTTT. Its protein is CASAPRAANTEAFF. The genes are TRBV6-1 and TRBJ1-1; D gene unclear. The CDR3 runs 14 residues. Trimming stripped 8 bases from V and 1 base from J, with 14 bases between. Germline CDR1 reads MNHNS; CDR2 reads SASEGT.

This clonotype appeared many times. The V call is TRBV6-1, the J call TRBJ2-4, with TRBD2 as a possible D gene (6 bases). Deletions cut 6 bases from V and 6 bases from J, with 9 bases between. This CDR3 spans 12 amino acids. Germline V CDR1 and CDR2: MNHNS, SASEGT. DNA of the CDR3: TGTGCCAGCAGGGGACTTGGAAACATTCAGTACTTC. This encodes CASRGLGNIQYF.

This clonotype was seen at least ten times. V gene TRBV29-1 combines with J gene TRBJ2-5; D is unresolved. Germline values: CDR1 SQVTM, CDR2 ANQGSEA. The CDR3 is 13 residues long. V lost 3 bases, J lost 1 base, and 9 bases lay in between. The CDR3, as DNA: TGCAGCGTTGAGCGGTCGCCCCAAGAGACCCAGTACTTC. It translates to CSVERSPQETQYF.

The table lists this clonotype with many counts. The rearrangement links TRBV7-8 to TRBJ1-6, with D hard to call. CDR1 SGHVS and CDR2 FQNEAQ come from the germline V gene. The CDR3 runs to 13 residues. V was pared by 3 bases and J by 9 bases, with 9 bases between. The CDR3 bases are TGTGCCAGCAGCTTGGCAGCGGCTTCACCCCTCCACTTT. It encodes CASSLAAASPLHF.

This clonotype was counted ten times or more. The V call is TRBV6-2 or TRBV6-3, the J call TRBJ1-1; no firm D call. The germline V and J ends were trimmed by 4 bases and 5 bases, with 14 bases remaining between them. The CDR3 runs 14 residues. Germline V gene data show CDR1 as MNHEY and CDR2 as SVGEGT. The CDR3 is CASSSLGDGTEAFF. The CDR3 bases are TGTGCCAGCAGTTCCTTGGGAGACGGGACTGAAGCTTTCTTT.

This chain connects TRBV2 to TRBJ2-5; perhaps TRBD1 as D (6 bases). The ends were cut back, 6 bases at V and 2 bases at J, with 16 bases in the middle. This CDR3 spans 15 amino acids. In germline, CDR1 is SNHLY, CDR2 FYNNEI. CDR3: CASSHFTGLQETQYF. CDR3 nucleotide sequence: TGTGCCAGCAGCCACTTCACAGGGCTACAAGAGACCCAGTACTTC.

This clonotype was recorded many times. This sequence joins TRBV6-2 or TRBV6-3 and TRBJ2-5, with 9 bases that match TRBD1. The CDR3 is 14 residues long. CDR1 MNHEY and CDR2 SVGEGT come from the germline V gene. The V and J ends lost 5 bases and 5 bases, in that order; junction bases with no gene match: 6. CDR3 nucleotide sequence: TGTGCCAGCAGTACCGGGACAGGGCCGGAGACCCAGTACTTC. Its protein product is CASSTGTGPETQYF.

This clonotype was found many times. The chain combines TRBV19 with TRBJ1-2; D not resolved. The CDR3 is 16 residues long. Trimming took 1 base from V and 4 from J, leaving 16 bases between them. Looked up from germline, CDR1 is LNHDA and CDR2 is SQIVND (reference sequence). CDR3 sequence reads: CASSIGGRPSGYGYTF. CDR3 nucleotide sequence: TGTGCCAGTAGTATAGGAGGAAGGCCCTCGGGCTATGGCTACACCTTC.

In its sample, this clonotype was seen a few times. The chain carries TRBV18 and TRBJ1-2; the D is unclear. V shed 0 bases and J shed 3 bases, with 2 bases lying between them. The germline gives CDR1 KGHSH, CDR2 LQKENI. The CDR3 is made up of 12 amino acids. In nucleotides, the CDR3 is TGTGCCAGCTCACCACCGTACTATGGCTACACCTTC. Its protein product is CASSPPYYGYTF.

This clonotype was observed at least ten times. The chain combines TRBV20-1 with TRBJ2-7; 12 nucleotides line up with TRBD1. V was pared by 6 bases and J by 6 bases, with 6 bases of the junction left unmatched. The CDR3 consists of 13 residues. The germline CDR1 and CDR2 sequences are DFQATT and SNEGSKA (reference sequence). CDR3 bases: TGCAGTGCAGCGGGACAGGGGGCGTTCGAGCAGTACTTC. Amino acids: CSAAGQGAFEQYF.

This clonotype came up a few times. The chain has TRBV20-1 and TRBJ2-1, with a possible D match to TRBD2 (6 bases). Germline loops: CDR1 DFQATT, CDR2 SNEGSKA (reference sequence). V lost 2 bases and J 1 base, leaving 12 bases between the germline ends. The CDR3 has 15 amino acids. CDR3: CSARPLRGSYNEQFF. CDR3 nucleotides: TGCAGTGCTAGACCCCTCCGGGGGTCCTACAATGAGCAGTTCTTC.

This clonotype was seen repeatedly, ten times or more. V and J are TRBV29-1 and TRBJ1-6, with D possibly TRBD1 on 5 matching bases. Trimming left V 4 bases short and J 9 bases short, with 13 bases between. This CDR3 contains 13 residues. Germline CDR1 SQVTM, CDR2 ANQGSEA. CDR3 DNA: TGCAGCGTTGCCCCGGACATGAGTTCACCCCTCCACTTT. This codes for CSVAPDMSSPLHF.

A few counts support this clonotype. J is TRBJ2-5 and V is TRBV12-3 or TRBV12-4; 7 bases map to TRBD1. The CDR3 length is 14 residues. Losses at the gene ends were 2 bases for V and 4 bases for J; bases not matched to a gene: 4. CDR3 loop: CASSLSGGPETQYF. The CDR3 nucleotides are TGTGCCAGCAGTTTATCAGGGGGTCCAGAGACCCAGTACTTC.

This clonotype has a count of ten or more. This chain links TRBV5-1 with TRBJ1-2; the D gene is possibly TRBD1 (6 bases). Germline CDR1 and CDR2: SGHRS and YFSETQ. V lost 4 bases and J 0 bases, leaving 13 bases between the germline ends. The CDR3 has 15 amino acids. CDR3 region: CASSPGGQSNYGYTF. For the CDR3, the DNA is TGCGCCAGCAGCCCTGGGGGGCAGTCTAACTATGGCTACACCTTC.

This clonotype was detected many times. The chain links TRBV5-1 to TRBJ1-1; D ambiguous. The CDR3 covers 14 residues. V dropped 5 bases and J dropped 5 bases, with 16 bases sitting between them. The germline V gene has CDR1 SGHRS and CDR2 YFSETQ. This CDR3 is CASSSMEDRTEAFF. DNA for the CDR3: TGCGCCAGCAGTTCGATGGAGGATCGGACTGAAGCTTTCTTT.

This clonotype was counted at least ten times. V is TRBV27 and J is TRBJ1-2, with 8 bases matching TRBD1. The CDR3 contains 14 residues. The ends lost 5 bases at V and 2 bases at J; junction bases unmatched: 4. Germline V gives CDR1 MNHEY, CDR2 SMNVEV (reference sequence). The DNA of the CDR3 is TGTGCCAGCAGTCCGCAGGGGGCCAACTATGGCTACACCTTC. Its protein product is CASSPQGANYGYTF.